The 16 T cell receptor beta chains reported below all come from one sample, sequenced in a study of T cell repertoires in cytomegalovirus infection. A single record per CDR3 protein comes from TCRdb applying MiXCR to the reads. Among 450,000 to 600,000 distinct CDR3 sequences listed, roughly 46% were seen once. What these receptors recognize is not known. This specimen was cultured PBMCs, taken from culture after CMV antigen stimulation. The receptors shown here come from a human donor in good health (CMV status not recorded). Some clones in this sample may be carry-over from other donors' samples.

The rearrangement uses TRBV7-2 and TRBJ1-1, with 10 bases that match TRBD1. Looked up from germline, CDR1 is SGHTA and CDR2 is FQGNSA. Losses at the gene ends were 6 bases for V and 1 base for J; bases not matched to a gene: 8. The CDR3 runs 16 residues. CDR3 DNA: TGTGCCAGCAGTTCTCCGGGACAGGGGACGAACACTGAAGCTTTCTTT. It is translated as CASSSPGQGTNTEAFF.

The chain combines TRBV12-3 or TRBV12-4 with TRBJ2-4; TRBD1 matches 7 bases. This CDR3 has 17 residues. Trimming cost V 0 bases and J 3 bases; bases outside gene matches: 8. CDR3: CASSLALQGVDKNIQYF. Written as DNA, the CDR3 is TGTGCCAGCAGTTTAGCGCTCCAGGGGGTAGACAAAAACATTCAGTACTTC.

This clonotype was recorded many times. This rearrangement joins TRBV7-2 to TRBJ2-7, with a tentative D call TRBD1 (5 bases). Trimming left V 4 bases short and J 5 bases short, with 15 bases between. This CDR3 spans 14 amino acids. Germline V gene lookup returns CDR1 SGHTA and CDR2 FQGNSA. The CDR3 loop is CASSSRGAIDEQYF. DNA of the CDR3: TGTGCCAGCAGCTCGCGTGGGGCTATCGACGAGCAGTACTTC.

This clonotype was detected only a few times. As DNA, the CDR3 is TGTGCCAGCAGCCAGGATCGGGGGGCGGATGAGCAGTACTTC. Its translation: CASSQDRGADEQYF. The chain has TRBV7-6 and TRBJ2-7; D perhaps matches TRBD2 (7 bases). Germline V lookup: CDR1 SGHVS, CDR2 FNYEAQ. The germline V and J ends were trimmed by 5 bases and 7 bases, with 18 bases remaining between them. The CDR3 is made up of 14 amino acids.

This clonotype occurred many times. V and J are TRBV7-2 and TRBJ1-2, with D hard to call. The CDR3 runs to 12 residues. The germline V gene encodes CDR1 SGHTA and CDR2 FQGNSA. The germline V and J ends were trimmed by 5 bases and 8 bases, with 12 bases remaining between them. The CDR3 loop is CASSERSSGYTF. In DNA form, the CDR3 reads TGTGCCAGCAGCGAAAGGTCTTCGGGCTACACCTTC. The variable domain in full, with the rest retrieved from reference TRBV7-2 and TRBJ1-2, is GAGVSQSPSNKVTEKGKDVELRCDPISGHTALYWYRQSLGQGLEFLIYFQGNSAPDKSGLPSDRFSAERTGGSVSTLTIQRTQQEDSAVYLCASSERSSGYTFGSGTRLTVV.

V and J are TRBV6-6 and TRBJ1-5; D may be TRBD1 (5 bases). The germline gives CDR1 MNHNY, CDR2 SVGAGI (reference sequence). This CDR3 spans 16 amino acids. Trimming removed 6 bases at V and 5 bases at J, with 20 bases between. The CDR3 is CASRGRRLGPDQPQHF. In nucleotides, the CDR3 is TGTGCCAGCAGAGGACGGAGGTTGGGGCCCGATCAGCCCCAGCATTTT.

The rearrangement joins TRBV4-1 to TRBJ2-5; TRBD2 agrees at 8 bases. Germline lookup yields CDR1 MGHRA and CDR2 YSYEKL. The trim removed 6 bases at V and 1 base at J, leaving 7 bases unmatched. The CDR3 spans 15 residues. The CDR3 nucleotides are TGCGCCAGCAGAGCCCGAGGACTAGCCCAAGAGACCCAGTACTTC. Its protein is CASRARGLAQETQYF.

CDR3 nucleotide sequence: TGCGCCAGCAGCTTGCACGAGCCCGGGAGGTCCTATGGCTACACCTTC. Residues: CASSLHEPGRSYGYTF. The V and J genes are TRBV5-1 and TRBJ1-2; D not certain. Germline-derived CDR1 and CDR2 are SGHRS and YFSETQ. CDR3 length: 16 amino acids. V lost 1 base and J 4 bases, leaving 17 bases between the germline ends.

This clonotype was seen a handful of times. The CDR3 DNA follows: TGTGCTGCGGAGAGGATGAGCTCCTACAATGAGCAGTTCTTC. This gives the protein CAAERMSSYNEQFF. The rearrangement links TRBV7-9 to TRBJ2-1; D not resolved. The germline CDR1 and CDR2 sequences are SEHNR and FQNEAQ (reference sequence). This CDR3 is 14 amino acids long. Full variable domain (remainder filled in from reference TRBV7-9 and TRBJ2-1): DTGVSQNPRHKITKRGQNVTFRCDPISEHNRLYWYRQTLGQGPEFLTYFQNEAQLEKSRLLSDRFSAERPKGSFSTLEIQRTEQGDSAMYLCAAERMSSYNEQFFGPGTRLTVL.

The chain couples TRBV15 to TRBJ1-5; no definite D call. The CDR3 contains 16 residues. Germline V gene sequence: CDR1 LNHNV, CDR2 YYDKDF (reference sequence). The ends were cut back, 4 bases at V and 0 bases at J, with 13 bases in the middle. The CDR3 sequence: CATSKVFVRSNQPQHF. In DNA form, the CDR3 reads TGTGCCACCAGCAAAGTATTCGTGCGTAGCAATCAGCCCCAGCATTTT.

This sequence joins TRBV20-1 and TRBJ2-1; TRBD2 matches 11 bases. In germline, CDR1 is DFQATT, CDR2 SNEGSKA (reference sequence). The CDR3 totals 16 residues. After removal of 3 bases from V and 3 bases from J, the junction contained 7 bases not matched to a gene. CDR3 nucleotides: TGCAGTGCTAGGCCTCTGACTAGCGGGGACTACAATGAGCAGTTCTTC. As protein: CSARPLTSGDYNEQFF.

The chain recombines TRBV30 with TRBJ2-2; D is perhaps TRBD1 (5 bases). The CDR3 totals 14 residues. Trimming stripped 0 bases from V and 5 bases from J, with 10 bases between. Germline-derived CDR1 and CDR2 are GTSNPN and SVGIG (reference sequence). CDR3: CAWSVQGRTGELFF. The DNA for the CDR3 is TGTGCCTGGAGTGTGCAGGGTAGGACCGGGGAGCTGTTTTTT.

V and J are TRBV12-3 or TRBV12-4 and TRBJ2-1; TRBD1 agrees at 10 bases. This CDR3 is built from 15 residues. V dropped 6 bases and J dropped 10; count of bases not matched to a gene: 12. CDR3 DNA sequence: TGTGCCAGCAGGCCCAAGGGGGACAGGGGTGGGGAGCAGTTCTTC. Translating gives CASRPKGDRGGEQFF.

This clonotype has only one observation. CDR3 in amino acids: CASSWGLAEGQDTQYF. The CDR3 nucleotides are TGCGCCAGCAGCTGGGGTCTAGCGGAGGGCCAGGATACGCAGTATTTT. The chain carries TRBV5-1 and TRBJ2-3, with 7 bases lining up with TRBD2. The germline gives CDR1 SGHRS, CDR2 YFSETQ. The length of the CDR3 is 16 residues. V dropped 3 bases and J dropped 6; count of bases not matched to a gene: 13.

This clonotype was counted a few times. The chain carries TRBV7-2 and TRBJ2-1; TRBD2 matches at 7 bases. Losses at the gene ends were 6 bases for V and 6 bases for J; bases not matched to a gene: 5. CDR1 and CDR2 (germline): SGHTA, FQGNSA. The CDR3 is 13 residues long. CDR3 nucleotide sequence: TGTGCCAGCAGTCCCAGCGGGGTCAATGAGCAGTTCTTC. The encoded protein is CASSPSGVNEQFF.

The DNA for the CDR3 is TGTGCCACCAGCAGATCGACCAGCCAAGGTGAGGAGGAGCAGTTCTTC. Residues: CATSRSTSQGEEEQFF. The chain carries TRBV15 and TRBJ2-1; D remains unclear. V dropped 2 bases and J dropped 10 bases, with 21 bases sitting between them. Germline V CDR1 and CDR2: LNHNV, YYDKDF (reference sequence). The CDR3 has 16 amino acids.